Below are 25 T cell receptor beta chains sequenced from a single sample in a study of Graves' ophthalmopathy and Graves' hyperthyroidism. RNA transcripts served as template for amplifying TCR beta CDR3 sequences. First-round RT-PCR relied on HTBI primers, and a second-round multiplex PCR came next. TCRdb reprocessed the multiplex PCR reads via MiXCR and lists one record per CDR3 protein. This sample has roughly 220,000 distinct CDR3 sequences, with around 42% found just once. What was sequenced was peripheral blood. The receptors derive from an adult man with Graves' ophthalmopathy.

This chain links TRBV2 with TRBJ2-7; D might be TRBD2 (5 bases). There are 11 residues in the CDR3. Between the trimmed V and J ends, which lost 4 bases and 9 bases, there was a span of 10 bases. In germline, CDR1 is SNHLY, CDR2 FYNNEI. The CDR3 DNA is TGTGCCAGCAGTGGAACGGGAAGGCAGTACTTC. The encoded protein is CASSGTGRQYF.

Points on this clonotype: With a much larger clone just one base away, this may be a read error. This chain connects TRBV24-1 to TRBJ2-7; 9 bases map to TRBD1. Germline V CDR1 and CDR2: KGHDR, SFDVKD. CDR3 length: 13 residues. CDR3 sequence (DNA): TGTGCCACCGGGGACAGGGTGTCGGACGAGCAGTGCTTC. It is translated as CATGDRVSDEQCF.

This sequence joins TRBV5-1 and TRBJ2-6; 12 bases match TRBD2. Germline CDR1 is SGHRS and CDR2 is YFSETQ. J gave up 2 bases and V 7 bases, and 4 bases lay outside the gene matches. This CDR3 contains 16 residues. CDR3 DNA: TGCGCCAGCGGTACTAGCGGGAGGACTGGGGCCAACGTCCTGACTTTC. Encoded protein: CASGTSGRTGANVLTF.

CDR3 in DNA: TGCAGTGCTACGGCAGGGGGGGTAGCGGGAGGGTACCACGAGCAGTACTTC. Its translation is CSATAGGVAGGYHEQYF. This rearrangement joins TRBV20-1 to TRBJ2-7; TRBD2 agrees at 11 bases. V lost 4 bases, J lost 5 bases, and 16 bases stayed unmatched. The CDR3 runs 17 residues. Germline CDR1 is DFQATT and CDR2 is SNEGSKA (reference sequence).

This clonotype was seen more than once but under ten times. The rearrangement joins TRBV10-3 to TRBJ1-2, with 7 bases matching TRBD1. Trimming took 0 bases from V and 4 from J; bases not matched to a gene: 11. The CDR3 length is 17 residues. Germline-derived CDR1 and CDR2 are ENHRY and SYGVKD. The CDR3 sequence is CAISESETGMDAYGYTF. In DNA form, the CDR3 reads TGTGCCATCAGTGAGTCAGAGACAGGGATGGATGCCTATGGCTACACCTTC.

The CDR3 loop is CASTPSASSYNSPLHF. Here the CDR3 DNA reads TGTGCCAGCACCCCGTCAGCGAGCTCCTATAATTCACCCCTCCACTTT. This chain connects TRBV10-3 to TRBJ1-6; no firm D call. The V and J ends lost 10 bases and 0 bases respectively, with 16 bases between them. The CDR3 totals 16 residues. Germline V gene data show CDR1 as ENHRY and CDR2 as SYGVKD.

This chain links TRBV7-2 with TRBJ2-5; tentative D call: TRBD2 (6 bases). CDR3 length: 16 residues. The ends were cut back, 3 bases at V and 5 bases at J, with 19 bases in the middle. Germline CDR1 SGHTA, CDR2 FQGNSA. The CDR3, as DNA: TGTGCCAGCAGCTTGACCCGGGGGTTGGGGAGGGAGACCCAGTACTTC. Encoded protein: CASSLTRGLGRETQYF.

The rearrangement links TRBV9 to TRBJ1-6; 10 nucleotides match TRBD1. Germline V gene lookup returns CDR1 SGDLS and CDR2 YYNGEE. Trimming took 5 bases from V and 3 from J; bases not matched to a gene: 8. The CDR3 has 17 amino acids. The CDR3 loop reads CASSSRTGGNYNSPLHF. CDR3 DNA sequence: TGTGCCAGCAGTTCCCGGACAGGGGGAAACTATAATTCACCCCTCCACTTT.

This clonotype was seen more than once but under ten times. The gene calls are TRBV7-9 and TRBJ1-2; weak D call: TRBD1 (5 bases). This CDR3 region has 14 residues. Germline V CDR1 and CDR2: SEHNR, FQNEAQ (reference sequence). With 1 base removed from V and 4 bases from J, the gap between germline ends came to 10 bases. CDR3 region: CASSLGAGPYGYTF. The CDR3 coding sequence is TGTGCCAGCAGCTTAGGTGCAGGGCCCTATGGCTACACCTTC.

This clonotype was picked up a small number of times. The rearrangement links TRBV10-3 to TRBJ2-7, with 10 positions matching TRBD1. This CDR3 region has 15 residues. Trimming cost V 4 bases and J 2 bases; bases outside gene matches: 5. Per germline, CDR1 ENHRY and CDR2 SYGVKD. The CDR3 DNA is TGTGCCATCAGTGCTGACAGGGGGCGAACCTACGAGCAGTACTTC. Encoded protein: CAISADRGRTYEQYF.

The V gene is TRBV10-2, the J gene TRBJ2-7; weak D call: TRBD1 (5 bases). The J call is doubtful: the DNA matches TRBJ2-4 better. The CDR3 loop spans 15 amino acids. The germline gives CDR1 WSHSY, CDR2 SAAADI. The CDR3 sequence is CASRGSGSDKNIQYF. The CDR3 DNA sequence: TGCGCCAGCAGGGGGTCAGGGTCGGACAAAAACATTCAGTACTTC.

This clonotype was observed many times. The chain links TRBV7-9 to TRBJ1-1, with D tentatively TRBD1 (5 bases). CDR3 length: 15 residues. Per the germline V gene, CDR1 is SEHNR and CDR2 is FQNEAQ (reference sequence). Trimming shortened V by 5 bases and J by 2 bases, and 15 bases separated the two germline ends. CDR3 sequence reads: CASSPRTRGNTEAFF. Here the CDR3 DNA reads TGTGCCAGCAGCCCCCGGACGAGGGGTAACACTGAAGCTTTCTTT.

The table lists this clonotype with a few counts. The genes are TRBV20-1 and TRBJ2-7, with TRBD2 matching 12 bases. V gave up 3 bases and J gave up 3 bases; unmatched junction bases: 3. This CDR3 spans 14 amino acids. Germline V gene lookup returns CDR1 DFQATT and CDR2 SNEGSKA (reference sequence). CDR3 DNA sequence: TGCAGTGCTAGGACTAGCGGGAGTGACTACGAGCAGTACTTC. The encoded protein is CSARTSGSDYEQYF.

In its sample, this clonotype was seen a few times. CDR3 sequence: CASSPPRSGRYEQYF. In DNA, the CDR3 is TGTGCCAGCAGTCCCCCCAGGAGCGGGAGGTACGAGCAGTACTTC. The gene calls are TRBV12-3 or TRBV12-4 and TRBJ2-7, with TRBD2 identical over 9 bases. The CDR3 sequence is 15 residues long. Unmatched junction bases numbered 9, after V lost 5 bases and J lost 4 bases.

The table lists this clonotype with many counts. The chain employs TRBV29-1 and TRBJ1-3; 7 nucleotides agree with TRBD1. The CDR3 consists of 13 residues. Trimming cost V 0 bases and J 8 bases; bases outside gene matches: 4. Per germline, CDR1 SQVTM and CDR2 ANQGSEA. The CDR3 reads CSVEDRGSDTIYF. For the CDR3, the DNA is TGCAGCGTTGAAGACAGGGGGTCTGACACCATATATTTT.

In DNA, the CDR3 is TGCAGTGCGCTGAAGGGACAGGGCCACGAGCAGTACTTC. Its translation: CSALKGQGHEQYF. V gene TRBV20-1 combines with J gene TRBJ2-7, with 9 positions matching TRBD1. V lost 6 bases, J lost 5 bases, and 8 bases stayed unmatched. This CDR3 spans 13 amino acids. Per germline, CDR1 DFQATT and CDR2 SNEGSKA (reference sequence).

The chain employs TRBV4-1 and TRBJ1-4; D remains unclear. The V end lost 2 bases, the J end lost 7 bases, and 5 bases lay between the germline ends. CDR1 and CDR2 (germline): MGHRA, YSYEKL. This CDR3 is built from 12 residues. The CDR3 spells CASSQPLEKLFF. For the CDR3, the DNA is TGCGCCAGCAGCCAACCGCTTGAAAAACTGTTTTTT.

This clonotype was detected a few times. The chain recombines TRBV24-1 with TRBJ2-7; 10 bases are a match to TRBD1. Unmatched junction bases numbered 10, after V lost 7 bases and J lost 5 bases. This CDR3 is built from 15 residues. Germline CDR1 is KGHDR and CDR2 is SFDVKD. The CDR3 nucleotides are TGTGCCACCAGCCCCTCCGGGACAGGGGTCAACGAGCAGTACTTC. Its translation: CATSPSGTGVNEQYF.

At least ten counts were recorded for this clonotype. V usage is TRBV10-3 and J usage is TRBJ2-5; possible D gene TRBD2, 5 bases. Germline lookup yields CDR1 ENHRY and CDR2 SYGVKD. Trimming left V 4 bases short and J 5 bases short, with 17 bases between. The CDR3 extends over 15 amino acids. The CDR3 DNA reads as TGTGCCATCAGTGCGGAGCGGCACCCCGTGGAGACCCAGTACTTC. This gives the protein CAISAERHPVETQYF.

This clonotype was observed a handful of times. CDR3 in DNA: TGTGCCAGCAGCTCCTATCCCCGGGAACGGGGGGAGACCCAGTACTTC. It specifies CASSSYPRERGETQYF. The chain recombines TRBV9 with TRBJ2-5; TRBD2 might be the D (6 bases). The CDR3 runs to 16 residues. V lost 4 bases and J lost 5, with 21 bases in between. In germline, CDR1 is SGDLS, CDR2 YYNGEE. Variable domain in full (rest from reference TRBV9 and TRBJ2-5): DSGVTQTPKHLITATGQRVTLRCSPRSGDLSVYWYQQSLDQGLQFLIQYYNGEERAKGNILERFSAQQFPDLHSELNLSSLELGDSALYFCASSSYPRERGETQYFGPGTRLLVL.

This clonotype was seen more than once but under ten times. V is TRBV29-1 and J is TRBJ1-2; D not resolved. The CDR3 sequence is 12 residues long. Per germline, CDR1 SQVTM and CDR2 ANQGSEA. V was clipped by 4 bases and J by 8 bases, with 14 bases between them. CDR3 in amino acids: CSVAGWRLGYTF. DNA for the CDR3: TGCAGCGTTGCGGGCTGGCGCCTCGGCTACACCTTC. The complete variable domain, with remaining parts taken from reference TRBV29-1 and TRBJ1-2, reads SAVISQKPSRDICQRGTSLTIQCQVDSQVTMMFWYRQQPGQSLTLIATANQGSEATYESGFVIDKFPISRPNLTFSTLTVSNMSPEDSSIYLCSVAGWRLGYTFGSGTRLTVV.

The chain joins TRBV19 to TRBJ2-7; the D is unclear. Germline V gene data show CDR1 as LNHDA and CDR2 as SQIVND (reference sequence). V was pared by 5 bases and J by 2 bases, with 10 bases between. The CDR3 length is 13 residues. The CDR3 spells CASSRSSAYEQYF. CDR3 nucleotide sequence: TGTGCCAGTAGTCGATCCTCCGCCTACGAGCAGTACTTC.

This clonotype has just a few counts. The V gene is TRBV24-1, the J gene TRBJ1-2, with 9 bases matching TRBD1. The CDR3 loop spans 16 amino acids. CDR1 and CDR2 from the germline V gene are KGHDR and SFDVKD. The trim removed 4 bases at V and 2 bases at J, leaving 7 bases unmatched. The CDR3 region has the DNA TGTGCCACCAGTGACGCTGGGACAGGGAACAACTATGGCTACACCTTC. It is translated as CATSDAGTGNNYGYTF.

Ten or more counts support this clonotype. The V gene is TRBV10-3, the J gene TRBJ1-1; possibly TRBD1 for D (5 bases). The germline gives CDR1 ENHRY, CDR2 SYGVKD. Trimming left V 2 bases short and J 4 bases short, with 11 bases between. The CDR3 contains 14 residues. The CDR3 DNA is TGTGCCATCAGTGAGGGACAAAGGACCACTGAAGCTTTCTTT. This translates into CAISEGQRTTEAFF.

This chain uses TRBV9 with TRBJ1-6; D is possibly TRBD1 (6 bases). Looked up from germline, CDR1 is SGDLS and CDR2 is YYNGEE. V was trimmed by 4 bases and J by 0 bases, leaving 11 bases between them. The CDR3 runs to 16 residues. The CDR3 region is CASSQGGASYNSPLHF. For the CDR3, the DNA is TGTGCCAGCAGCCAAGGGGGTGCCTCCTATAATTCACCCCTCCACTTT.